Detailed here is one T cell receptor beta chain. Produced via immunoSEQ multiplex PCR; TCRdb's table is partial and in-frame only. The sample yields roughly 2.6 million clones, roughly 92% seen once. The data were obtained in a study of shared clonotypes between healthy human individuals. The source is a man between 18 and 29 years old in good health. Sequencing was carried out using naive CD4+ T cells sorted from blood. The subset: CD45RA+ positively selected.

The CDR3 bases are TGTGCCAGCAGTGAAGGTGATGCGATGCGCTGGGGGGAAGAGACCCAGTACTTC. Residues: CASSEGDAMRWGEETQYF. J is TRBJ2-5 and V is TRBV6-1; TRBD2 might be the D (6 bases). Trimming left V 1 base short and J 3 bases short, with 21 bases between. CDR3 length: 18 residues. The germline V gene encodes CDR1 MNHNS and CDR2 SASEGT.